The clone carrying this T cell receptor beta chain was seen a few times. Antigen unknown. The sample is drawn from a study of T cell repertoires in cytomegalovirus infection. Across the whole study: Shared public TCR beta signatures pointed to both CMV infection and a matching HLA type.

Each CDR3 protein is one row after TCRdb ran MiXCR on the reads. The data contain 650,000 to 900,000 distinct CDR3 sequences, 30% to 35% of them singletons. This CDR3 has 15 residues. Trimming cost V 6 bases and J 5 bases, with 17 bases left between them. CDR1 and CDR2 (germline): MDHEN, SYDVKM. This TCR was sampled from a human donor in good health (CMV status not recorded). Some clones in this sample may be carry-over from other donors' samples. This chain uses TRBV28 with TRBJ2-1; D uncertain. The sample consisted of cultured CD8+ T cells from PBMCs, taken from culture after CMV antigen stimulation. DNA of the CDR3: TGTGCCAGCAGCTTCGGAAAGACTTACGACAATGAGCAGTTCTTC. Translation: CASSFGKTYDNEQFF. Full variable domain (missing parts from reference TRBV28 and TRBJ2-1): DVKVTQSSRYLVKRTGEKVFLECVQDMDHENMFWYRQDPGLGLRLIYFSYDVKMKEKGDIPEGYSVSREKKERFSLILESASTNQTSMYLCASSFGKTYDNEQFFGPGTRLTVL.